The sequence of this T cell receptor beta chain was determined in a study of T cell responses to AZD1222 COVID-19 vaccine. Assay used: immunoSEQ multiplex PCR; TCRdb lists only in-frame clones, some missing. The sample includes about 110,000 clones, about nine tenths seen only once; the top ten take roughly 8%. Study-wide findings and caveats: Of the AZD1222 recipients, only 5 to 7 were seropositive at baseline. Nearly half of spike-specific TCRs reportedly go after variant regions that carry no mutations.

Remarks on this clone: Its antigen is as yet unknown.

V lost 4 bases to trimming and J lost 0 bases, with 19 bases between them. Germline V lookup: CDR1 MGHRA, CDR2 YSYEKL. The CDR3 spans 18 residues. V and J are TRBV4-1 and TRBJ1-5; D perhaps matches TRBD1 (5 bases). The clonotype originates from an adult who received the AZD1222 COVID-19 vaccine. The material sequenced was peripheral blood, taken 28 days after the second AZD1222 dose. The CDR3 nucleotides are TGCGCCAGCAGCCCCGGGAGGGGCGGCGCTTATAGCAATCAGCCCCAGCATTTT. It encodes CASSPGRGGAYSNQPQHF.